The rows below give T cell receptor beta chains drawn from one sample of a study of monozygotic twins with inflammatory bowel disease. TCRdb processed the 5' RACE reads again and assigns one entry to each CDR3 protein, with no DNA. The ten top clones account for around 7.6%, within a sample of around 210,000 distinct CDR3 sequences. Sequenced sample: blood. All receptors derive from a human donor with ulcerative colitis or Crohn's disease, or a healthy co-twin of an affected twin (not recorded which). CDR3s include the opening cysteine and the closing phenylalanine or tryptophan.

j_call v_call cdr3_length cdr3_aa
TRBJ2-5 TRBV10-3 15 CAISESIEGAQTQYF
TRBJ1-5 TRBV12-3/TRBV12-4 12 CASRDRDQPQHF
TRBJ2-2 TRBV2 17 CASSALTSGGAGGKLFF
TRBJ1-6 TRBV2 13 CASSEALHSPLHF
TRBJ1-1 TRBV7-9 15 CASSLAGRAGTEAFF
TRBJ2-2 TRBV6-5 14 CASSYSSGTGELFF
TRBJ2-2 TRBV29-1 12 CSVVQDTGELFF
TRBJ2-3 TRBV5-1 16 CASSSQTGSLADTQYF
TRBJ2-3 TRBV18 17 CASSQLYGTGNTDTQYF
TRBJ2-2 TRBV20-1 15 CSAPRGSGNTGELFF
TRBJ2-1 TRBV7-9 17 CASSLAGPTVSYNEQFF
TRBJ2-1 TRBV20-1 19 CSARPGTGIRTTLGNEQFF
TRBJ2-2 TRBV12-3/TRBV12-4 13 CASRQSGTGELFF
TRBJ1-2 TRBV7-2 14 CASSSGTGPYGYTF
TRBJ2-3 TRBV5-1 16 CASSLYLAGGTDTQYF
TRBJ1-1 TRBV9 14 CASSVGHSNTEAFF
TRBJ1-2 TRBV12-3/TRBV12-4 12 CASSLTPAGYTF
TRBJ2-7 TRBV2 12 CASSEVGRGQYF
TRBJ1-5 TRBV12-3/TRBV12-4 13 CASSDESNQPQHF
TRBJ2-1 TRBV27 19 CASTTGTSGTLSSYNEQFF
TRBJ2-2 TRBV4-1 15 CASSQAGQNTGELFF
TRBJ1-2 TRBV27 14 CASSLRPSGYGYTF
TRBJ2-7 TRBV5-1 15 CASSSGGTGPYEQYF
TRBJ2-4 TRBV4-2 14 CASSQTAEGNIQYF
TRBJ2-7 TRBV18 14 CASSRDRELREQYF
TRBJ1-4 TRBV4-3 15 CASSQATGGSEKLFF
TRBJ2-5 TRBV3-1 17 CASSHFLAGGEQETQYF
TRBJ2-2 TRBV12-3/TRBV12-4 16 CASILTDVIGAGELFF
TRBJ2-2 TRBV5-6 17 CASSQSGTGAKGGELFF
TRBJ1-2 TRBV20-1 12 CSVPTDNYGYTF
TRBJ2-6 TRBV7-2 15 CASSASYSGANVLTF
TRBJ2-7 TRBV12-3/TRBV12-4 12 CASSGRGYEQYF
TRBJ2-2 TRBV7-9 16 CASSFSSGTSPGELFF
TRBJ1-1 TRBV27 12 CATQKGGTEAFF
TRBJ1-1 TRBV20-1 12 CSLEQPNTEAFF